This TCR beta chain stems from a study of blood T cell repertoires in COVID-19. About the research overall: Samples representing acute and convalescent COVID-19 were sourced from the United States, Italy and Spain.

Authors' methods: Reference gene primer amplification yielded estimated nucleated cell counts. The data were produced by immunoSEQ multiplex PCR, yet TCRdb's version contains in-frame clones alone and is incomplete. The V and J calls and clone size are taken from that table; D and trimming were inferred from the DNA. Of a few hundred thousand clones listed, over 75% are singletons. This TCR derives from a man between 50 and 59 years old with active or convalescent COVID-19. Sample: peripheral blood.

The CDR3 protein is CASTKTGTGYEKLFF. Written as DNA, the CDR3 is TGTGCCAGTACCAAAACCGGGACAGGGTACGAAAAACTGTTTTTT. The chain combines TRBV19 with TRBJ1-4; TRBD1 matches at 9 bases. The germline CDR1 and CDR2 sequences are LNHDA and SQIVND (reference sequence). This CDR3 has 15 residues. V trimming: 7 bases; J trimming: 8 bases; junction bases outside the gene matches: 11.